A selection of T cell receptor beta chains follows, all from one sample in a study of post-analysis software for immune sequencing data. TCRdb reprocessed the PCR reads with MiXCR, giving one entry per CDR3 protein. This table holds roughly 800,000 distinct CDR3 sequences, approximately 57% found once. Material for sequencing was blood. The receptors originated from a girl aged 5-17 years with multiple sclerosis. Each CDR3 is given with its conserved first and last residue. The order of the fields is V gene, clone size, D gene, J gene, CDR3 DNA, CDR3 protein. The D gene is left open where the match is weak. Only part of the rows carry a size: once, few, many, or a class if the clone is expanded.

>TRBV20-1|.|.|TRBJ2-5
TGCAGTGCTAGACAGACTAGTAAGGAGACCCAGTACTTC
CSARQTSKETQYF
>TRBV5-5|.|TRBD1|TRBJ1-5
TGTGCCAGCAGCCGCGACAGGGAGGGTCAGCCCCAGCATTTT
CASSRDREGQPQHF
>TRBV7-8|.|.|TRBJ2-1
TGTGCCAGCAGCTTCTACAGGGGAGGCTCGTACAATGAGCAGTTCTTC
CASSFYRGGSYNEQFF
>TRBV15|.|.|TRBJ2-3
TGTGCCACCAGCAGAGATTCTTCGGGCAGGGGTAGCACAGATACGCAGTATTTT
CATSRDSSGRGSTDTQYF
>TRBV3-1|.|.|TRBJ2-7
TGTGCCAGCAGCCCCAGGGCCACCTACGAGCAGTACTTC
CASSPRATYEQYF
>TRBV20-1|.|TRBD1|TRBJ1-5
TGCAGTGCTTCAAGACAGGGGGATAGCAATCAGCCCCAGCATTTT
CSASRQGDSNQPQHF
>TRBV14|.|.|TRBJ1-1
TGTGCCAGCGTTTTGAATACGGGGCATGAAGCTTTCTTT
CASVLNTGHEAFF
>TRBV5-1|few|.|TRBJ2-4
TGCGCCAGCAGCTTGGCCTATCAGGGACAAAACATTCAGTACTTC
CASSLAYQGQNIQYF
>TRBV29-1|few|TRBD2|TRBJ2-1
TGCAGCGTTGAAGATAAGGCGAGCGGGAGGACTTCTGAGCAGTTCTTC
CSVEDKASGRTSEQFF
>TRBV20-1|.|TRBD2|TRBJ2-7
TGCAGTGCTAGTAGACTAGCGGGAGATCAGAACGAGCAGTACTTC
CSASRLAGDQNEQYF
>TRBV7-9|.|TRBD1|TRBJ2-7
TGTGCCAGCAGCAAGGGACAGACCTACGAGCAGTACTTC
CASSKGQTYEQYF
>TRBV27|few|TRBD1|TRBJ2-7
TGTGCCAGCAGTTTATCATTCGGGACAGGAGTCTCCTACGAGCAGTACTTC
CASSLSFGTGVSYEQYF
>TRBV2|once|.|TRBJ2-7
TGTGCCAGCTCCAGGGACGCAATCTCCTACGAGCAGTACTTC
CASSRDAISYEQYF
>TRBV5-1|.|.|TRBJ2-3
TGCGCCAGCAGCTTGGAGACTAGGGCAGATACGCAGTATTTT
CASSLETRADTQYF
>TRBV29-1|.|.|TRBJ2-7
TGCAGCGTTTGGGACCGCAGCGCCCTCGACGAGCAGTACTTC
CSVWDRSALDEQYF
>TRBV11-2|.|TRBD2|TRBJ2-5
TGTGCCAGCAGCTTAGATTTGGCTAGCGGGAGAGGTTTGGGGACCCAGTACTTC
CASSLDLASGRGLGTQYF
>TRBV7-9|.|.|TRBJ1-2
TGTGCCAGCAGCTTCTATGACTATGGCTACACCTTC
CASSFYDYGYTF
>TRBV5-1|.|.|TRBJ2-7
TGCGCCAGCAGCTCGGATTGGCCGGGGAACGGGGAGCAGTACTTC
CASSSDWPGNGEQYF
>TRBV5-1|.|TRBD2|TRBJ2-7
TGCGCCAGCAGCATCGGACTAGTGGGCTACGAGCAGTACTTC
CASSIGLVGYEQYF
>TRBV7-6|few|TRBD1|TRBJ1-4
TGTGCCAGCAGACCCGGGACAGAGAATGAAAAACTGTTTTTT
CASRPGTENEKLFF
>TRBV6-5|.|.|TRBJ2-7
TGTGCCAGCAGTTACTACGCGGTTCAGGACGAGCAGTACTTC
CASSYYAVQDEQYF
>TRBV11-3|.|TRBD2|TRBJ2-5
TGTGTCAGCAGCTTAGCGGGGGCCCCAGGGACCCAGTACTTC
CVSSLAGAPGTQYF
>TRBV20-1|.|TRBD1|TRBJ1-1
TGCAGTGCTAGAAAACCCAGGGGGTCCGCTGAAGCTTTCTTT
CSARKPRGSAEAFF
>TRBV20-1|.|.|TRBJ2-3
TGCAGTGCCCAAGCGACCCTTCGGACGGCAGATACGCAGTATTTT
CSAQATLRTADTQYF
>TRBV3-1|many|.|TRBJ1-5
TGTGCCAGCAGCCAAAGGGTTAGCAATCAGCCCCAGCATTTT
CASSQRVSNQPQHF
>TRBV25-1|.|TRBD2|TRBJ2-1
TGTGCCAGCGAAGGACTAGCGAGCTCCTACAATGAGCAGTTCTTC
CASEGLASSYNEQFF
>TRBV7-6|few|.|TRBJ2-7
TGTGCCAGCAGCTTAGCGCTTGTATCGGGGACCTACGAGCAGTACTTC
CASSLALVSGTYEQYF
>TRBV18|few|.|TRBJ2-7
TGTGCCAGCAGTCCCGGGTCCACCTACGAGCAGTACTTC
CASSPGSTYEQYF
>TRBV20-1|.|TRBD1|TRBJ2-1
TGCAGTGCTATCCGCCACGGGAACAGGGGAGAGGGATACAATGAGCAGTTCTTC
CSAIRHGNRGEGYNEQFF
>TRBV9|.|TRBD2|TRBJ2-7
TGTGCCAGCAGCCCCACTATAGCGGGAGTTCTCGAGCAGTACTTC
CASSPTIAGVLEQYF
>TRBV12-3/TRBV12-4|.|.|TRBJ2-3
TGTGCCAGCGGAGTTGATCCTGTGGCAGATACGCAGTATTTT
CASGVDPVADTQYF
>TRBV28|few|TRBD2|TRBJ2-3
TGTGCCAGCAGTTCATTTCGACTAGCGGGAGTCTCGTATACGCAGTATTTT
CASSSFRLAGVSYTQYF